This TCR beta chain was identified in a study of cytomegalovirus exposure and HLA in healthy donors. Study-level points and caveats: Published work reported that the classifier diagnosed cytomegalovirus status with high specificity and sensitivity.

Primers for the PCR totalled 60 Vbeta and 13 Jbeta. The repertoire was sequenced with immunoSEQ multiplex PCR; TCRdb's copy has only in-frame clones and lacks some. This sample has approximately 220,000 clones, with approximately 88% found just once. Losses at the gene ends were 6 bases for V and 8 bases for J; bases not matched to a gene: 9. Germline V CDR1 and CDR2: SNHLY, FYNNEI. The CDR3 has 13 amino acids. A word on this clone: Its antigen remains unknown.

The rearrangement joins TRBV2 to TRBJ1-2, with 7 bases identical to TRBD1. The sequenced material came from PBMCs. The receptor's source is a boy between 2 and 10 years old in good health and CMV-seronegative. DNA for the CDR3: TGTGCCAGCAGGGGTTTCGACAGGGACGGCTACACCTTC. This translates into CASRGFDRDGYTF.